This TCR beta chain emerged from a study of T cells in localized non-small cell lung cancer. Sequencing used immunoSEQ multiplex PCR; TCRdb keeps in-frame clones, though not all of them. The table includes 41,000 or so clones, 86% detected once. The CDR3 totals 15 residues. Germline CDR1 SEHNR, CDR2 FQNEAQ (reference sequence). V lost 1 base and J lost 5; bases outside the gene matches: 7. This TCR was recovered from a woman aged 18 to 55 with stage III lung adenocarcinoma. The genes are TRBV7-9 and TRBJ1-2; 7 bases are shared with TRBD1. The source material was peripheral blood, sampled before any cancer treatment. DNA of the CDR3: TGTGCCAGCAGCTTAGTGGGACAGCTCATGTATGGCTACACCTTC. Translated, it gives CASSLVGQLMYGYTF. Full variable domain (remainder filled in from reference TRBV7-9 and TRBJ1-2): DTGVSQNPRHKITKRGQNVTFRCDPISEHNRLYWYRQTLGQGPEFLTYFQNEAQLEKSRLLSDRFSAERPKGSFSTLEIQRTEQGDSAMYLCASSLVGQLMYGYTFGSGTRLTVV.